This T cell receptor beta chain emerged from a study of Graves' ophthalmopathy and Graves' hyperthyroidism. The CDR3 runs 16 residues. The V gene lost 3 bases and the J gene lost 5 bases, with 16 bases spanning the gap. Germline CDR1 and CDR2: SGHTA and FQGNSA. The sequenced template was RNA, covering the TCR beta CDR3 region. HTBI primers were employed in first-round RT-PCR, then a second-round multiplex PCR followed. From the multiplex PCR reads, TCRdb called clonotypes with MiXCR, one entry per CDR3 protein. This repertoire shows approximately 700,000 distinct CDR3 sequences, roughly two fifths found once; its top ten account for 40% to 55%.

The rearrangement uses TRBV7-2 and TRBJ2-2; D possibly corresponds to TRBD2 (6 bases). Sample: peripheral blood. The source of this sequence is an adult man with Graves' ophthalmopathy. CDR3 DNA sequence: TGTGCCAGCAGCTTGTTACCGGGGGATGATACCGGGGAGCTGTTTTTT. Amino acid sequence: CASSLLPGDDTGELFF.